Presented here are 7 T cell receptor beta chains from one specimen sequenced in a study of cytomegalovirus exposure and HLA in healthy donors. PCR amplification relied on 60 Vbeta primers (plus 13 Jbeta primers). Repertoires were generated with immunoSEQ multiplex PCR, while TCRdb's copy carries only in-frame clones and drops some. The table shows around 200,000 clones, with 70% to 75% occurring only once. What was sequenced was PBMCs. All receptors derive from a man aged 25 to 40 in good health and CMV-seropositive.

To note about this clone: This sample also contains other DNA sequences that code for the same CDR3. CDR3 loop: CASSLGQVNTEAFF. CDR3 nucleotides: TGTGCCAGCAGCCTGGGACAGGTGAACACTGAAGCTTTCTTT. The chain employs TRBV7-9 and TRBJ1-1, with 8 positions matching TRBD1. The CDR3 length is 14 residues. V shed 5 bases and J 0 bases; nucleotides not matched to a gene: 2. Germline assignment: CDR1 SEHNR and CDR2 FQNEAQ (reference sequence). Full variable domain (rest looked up from reference TRBV7-9 and TRBJ1-1): DTGVSQNPRHKITKRGQNVTFRCDPISEHNRLYWYRQTLGQGPEFLTYFQNEAQLEKSRLLSDRFSAERPKGSFSTLEIQRTEQGDSAMYLCASSLGQVNTEAFFGQGTRLTVV.

This clone was seen a handful of times. The rearrangement joins TRBV19 to TRBJ1-1; D is possibly TRBD1 (5 bases). The CDR3 length is 13 residues. Per germline, CDR1 LNHDA and CDR2 SQIVND (reference sequence). The V and J ends lost 5 bases and 11 bases respectively, with 18 bases between them. In nucleotides, the CDR3 is TGTGCCAGTAGTTTAGGCAGGGCCCGGGGGGCTTTCTTT. This sequence encodes CASSLGRARGAFF.

V usage is TRBV6-5 and J usage is TRBJ2-5; D is possibly TRBD2 (5 bases). Germline loops: CDR1 MNHEY, CDR2 SVGAGI. The length of the CDR3 is 13 residues. The V end lost 5 bases, the J end lost 1 base, and 8 bases lay between the germline ends. The CDR3 nucleotides read TGTGCCAGCAGTCGGCTAGCCCAAGAGACCCAGTACTTC. Protein: CASSRLAQETQYF.

This chain joins TRBV10-3 and TRBJ2-1, with 10 bases lining up with TRBD1. The CDR3 loop spans 13 amino acids. Germline assignment: CDR1 ENHRY and CDR2 SYGVKD. The V and J ends lost 6 bases and 7 bases, in that order; junction bases with no gene match: 3. CDR3 sequence (DNA): TGTGCCATCAGCCAGGACAGGGGGAATGAGCAGTTCTTC. Translated: CAISQDRGNEQFF.

V is TRBV29-1 and J is TRBJ2-1, with a weak D call TRBD2 (7 bases). The V gene lost 3 bases and the J gene lost 8 bases, with 14 bases spanning the gap. Looked up from germline, CDR1 is SQVTM and CDR2 is ANQGSEA. The length of the CDR3 is 13 residues. The CDR3, as DNA: TGCAGCGTTGAGCGGGGGCCGGGGGATGAGCAGTTCTTC. Encoded protein: CSVERGPGDEQFF.

The chain couples TRBV7-2 to TRBJ1-2; 10 bases align to TRBD1. V shed 3 bases, J shed 4 bases, and the junction held 8 bases outside the gene matches. Germline-derived CDR1 and CDR2 are SGHTA and FQGNSA. This CDR3 spans 16 amino acids. The CDR3 DNA reads as TGTGCCAGCAGCTTGACAGGGGGCAGTGAGCGCTATGGCTACACCTTC. It translates to CASSLTGGSERYGYTF.

The V gene is TRBV5-6, the J gene TRBJ2-1, with 12 bases fitting TRBD2. Trimming took 0 bases from V and 1 from J; bases not matched to a gene: 5. The CDR3 has 18 residues. Looked up from germline, CDR1 is SGHDT and CDR2 is YYEEEE. In DNA, the CDR3 is TGTGCCAGCAGCTTGGTGCTAGCGGGAGGGCCTTCCTACAATGAGCAGTTCTTC. Translated, it gives CASSLVLAGGPSYNEQFF.